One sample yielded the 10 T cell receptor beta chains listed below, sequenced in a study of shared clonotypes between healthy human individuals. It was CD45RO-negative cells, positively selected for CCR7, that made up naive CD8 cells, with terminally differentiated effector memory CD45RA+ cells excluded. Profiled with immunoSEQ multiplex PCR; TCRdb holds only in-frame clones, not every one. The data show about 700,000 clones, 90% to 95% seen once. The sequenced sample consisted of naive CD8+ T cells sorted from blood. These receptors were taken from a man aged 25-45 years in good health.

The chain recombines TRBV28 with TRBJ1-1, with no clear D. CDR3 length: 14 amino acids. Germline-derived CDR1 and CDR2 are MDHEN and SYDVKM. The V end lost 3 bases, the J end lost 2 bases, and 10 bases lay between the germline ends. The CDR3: CASSFAADNTEAFF. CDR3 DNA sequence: TGTGCCAGCAGTTTTGCAGCCGACAACACTGAAGCTTTCTTT.

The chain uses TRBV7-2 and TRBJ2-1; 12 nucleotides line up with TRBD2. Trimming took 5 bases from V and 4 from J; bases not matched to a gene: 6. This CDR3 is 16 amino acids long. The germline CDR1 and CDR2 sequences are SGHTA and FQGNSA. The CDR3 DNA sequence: TGTGCCAGCAGCGATCGACTAGCGGGAGTTTACAATGAGCAGTTCTTC. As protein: CASSDRLAGVYNEQFF.

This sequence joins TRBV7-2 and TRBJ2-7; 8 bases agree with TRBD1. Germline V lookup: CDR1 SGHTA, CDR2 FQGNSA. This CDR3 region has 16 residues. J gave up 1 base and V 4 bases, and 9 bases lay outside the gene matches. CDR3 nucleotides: TGTGCCAGCAGCTCCGGACAGGGTATATGGTCCTACGAGCAGTACTTC. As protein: CASSSGQGIWSYEQYF. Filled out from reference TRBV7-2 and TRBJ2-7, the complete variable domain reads GAGVSQSPSNKVTEKGKDVELRCDPISGHTALYWYRQSLGQGLEFLIYFQGNSAPDKSGLPSDRFSAERTGGSVSTLTIQRTQQEDSAVYLCASSSGQGIWSYEQYFGPGTRLTVT.

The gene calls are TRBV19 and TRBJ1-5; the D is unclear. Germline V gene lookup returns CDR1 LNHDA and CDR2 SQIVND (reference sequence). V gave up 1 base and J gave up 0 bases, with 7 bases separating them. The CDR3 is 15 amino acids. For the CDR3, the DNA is TGTGCCAGTAGTATAGTGGATTATAGCAATCAGCCCCAGCATTTT. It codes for CASSIVDYSNQPQHF.

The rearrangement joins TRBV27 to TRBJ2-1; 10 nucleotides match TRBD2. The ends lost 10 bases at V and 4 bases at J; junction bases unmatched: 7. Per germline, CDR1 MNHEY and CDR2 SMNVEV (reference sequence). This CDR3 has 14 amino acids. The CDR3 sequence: CATSSGRVYNEQFF. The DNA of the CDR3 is TGTGCCACTTCAAGCGGGAGGGTTTACAATGAGCAGTTCTTC.

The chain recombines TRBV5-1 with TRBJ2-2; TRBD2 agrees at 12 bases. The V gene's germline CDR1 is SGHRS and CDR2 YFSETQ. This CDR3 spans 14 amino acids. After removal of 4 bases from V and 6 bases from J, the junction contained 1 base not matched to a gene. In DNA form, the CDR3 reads TGCGCCAGCAGCGCTAGCGGGAGGGCCGGGGAGCTGTTTTTT. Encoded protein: CASSASGRAGELFF.

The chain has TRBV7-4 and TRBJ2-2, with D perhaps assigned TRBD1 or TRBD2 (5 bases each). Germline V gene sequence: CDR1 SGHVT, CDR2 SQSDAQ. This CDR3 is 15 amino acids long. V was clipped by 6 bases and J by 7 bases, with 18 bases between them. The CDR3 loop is CASSLLSDRVGELFF. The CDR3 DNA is TGTGCCAGCAGTCTGCTTAGCGACAGAGTCGGGGAGCTGTTTTTT.

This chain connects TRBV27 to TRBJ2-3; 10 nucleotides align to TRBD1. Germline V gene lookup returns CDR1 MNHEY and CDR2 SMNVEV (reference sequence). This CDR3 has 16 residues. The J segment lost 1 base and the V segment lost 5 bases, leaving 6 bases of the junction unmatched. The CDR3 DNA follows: TGTGCCAGCAGTCCACTGACAGGGGGCGGCACAGATACGCAGTATTTT. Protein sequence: CASSPLTGGGTDTQYF.

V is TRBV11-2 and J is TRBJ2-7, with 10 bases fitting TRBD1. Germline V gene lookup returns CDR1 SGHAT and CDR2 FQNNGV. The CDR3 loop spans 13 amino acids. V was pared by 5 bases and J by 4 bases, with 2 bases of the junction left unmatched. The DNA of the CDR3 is TGTGCCAGCAGCAAGGGACAGGGGTACGAGCAGTACTTC. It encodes CASSKGQGYEQYF. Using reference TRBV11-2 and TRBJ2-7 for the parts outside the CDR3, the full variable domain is EAGVAQSPRYKIIEKRQSVAFWCNPISGHATLYWYQQILGQGPKLLIQFQNNGVVDDSQLPKDRFSAERLKGVDSTLKIQPAKLEDSAVYLCASSKGQGYEQYFGPGTRLTVT.

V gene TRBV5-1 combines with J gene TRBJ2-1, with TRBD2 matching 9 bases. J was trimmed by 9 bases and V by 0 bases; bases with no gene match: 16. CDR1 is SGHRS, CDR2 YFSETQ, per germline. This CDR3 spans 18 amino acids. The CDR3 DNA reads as TGCGCCAGCAGCTTGGCCCCTATGGGTAGCGGGAGTTACGGTGAGCAGTTCTTC. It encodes CASSLAPMGSGSYGEQFF.